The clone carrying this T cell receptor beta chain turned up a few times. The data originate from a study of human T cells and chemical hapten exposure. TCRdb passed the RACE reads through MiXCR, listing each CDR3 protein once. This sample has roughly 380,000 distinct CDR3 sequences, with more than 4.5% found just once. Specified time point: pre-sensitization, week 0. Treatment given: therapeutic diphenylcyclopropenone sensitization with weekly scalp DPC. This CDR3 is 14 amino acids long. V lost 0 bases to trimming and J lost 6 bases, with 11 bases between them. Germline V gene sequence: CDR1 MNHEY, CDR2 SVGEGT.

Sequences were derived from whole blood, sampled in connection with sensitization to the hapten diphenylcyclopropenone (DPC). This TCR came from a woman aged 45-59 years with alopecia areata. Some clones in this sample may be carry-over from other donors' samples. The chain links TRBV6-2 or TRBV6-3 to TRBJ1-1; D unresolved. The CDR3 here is CASSYSAVMPEAFF. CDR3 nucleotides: TGTGCCAGCAGTTACTCAGCGGTCATGCCTGAAGCTTTCTTT.